These 30 T cell receptor beta chains came from one sample sequenced in a study of T cell responses to AZD1222 COVID-19 vaccine. The repertoire was sequenced with immunoSEQ multiplex PCR; TCRdb's copy has only in-frame clones and lacks some. The sample holds 99,000 or so clones, around nine tenths seen once. The sequencing used peripheral blood, collected on day 0 of AZD1222 vaccination. These TCRs come from an adult in good health.

V gene TRBV11-3 combines with J gene TRBJ1-2, with no clear D. CDR1 and CDR2 from the germline V gene are SGHNT and YENEEA. V shed 0 bases and J shed 4 bases, with 6 bases lying between them. The CDR3 covers 13 residues. The CDR3 nucleotides are TGTGCCAGCAGCTTAGACTCAGTCTATGGCTACACCTTC. Amino acid sequence: CASSLDSVYGYTF.

The chain links TRBV4-2 to TRBJ2-7; TRBD2 matches 7 bases. The germline gives CDR1 LGHNA, CDR2 YNFKEQ. The J segment lost 2 bases and the V segment lost 4 bases, leaving 2 bases of the junction unmatched. The CDR3 loop spans 13 amino acids. DNA for the CDR3: TGTGCCAGCAGCCCCGGACTAGCCTACGAGCAGTACTTC. Encoded protein: CASSPGLAYEQYF.

J is TRBJ2-7 and V is TRBV4-1, with D possibly matching TRBD1 (6 bases). CDR1 is MGHRA, CDR2 YSYEKL, per germline. The V end was cut by 0 bases, the J end by 1 base, with 10 bases between. The CDR3 is 15 residues long. The CDR3 sequence: CASSQDPGASYEQYF. The CDR3 DNA reads as TGCGCCAGCAGCCAAGATCCAGGGGCTTCCTACGAGCAGTACTTC.

The V call is TRBV7-9, the J call TRBJ1-1; D is possibly TRBD1 (5 bases). With 5 bases removed from V and 7 bases from J, the gap between germline ends came to 17 bases. This CDR3 is 14 amino acids long. The germline V gene has CDR1 SEHNR and CDR2 FQNEAQ (reference sequence). CDR3 nucleotide sequence: TGTGCCAGCAGCAATTGGGACGGGCAAAATGAAGCTTTCTTT. Protein sequence: CASSNWDGQNEAFF.

This clone was counted between two and nine times. The chain recombines TRBV5-5 with TRBJ2-6, with TRBD2 matching over 10 bases. Germline trimming cut 2 bases from V and 0 bases from J; bases unmatched to any gene: 5. Germline V gene data show CDR1 as SGHKS and CDR2 as YYEKEE (reference sequence). CDR3 size: 18 residues. Here the CDR3 reads CASSFSRTSGSGANVLTF. In DNA, the CDR3 is TGTGCCAGCAGCTTTTCCCGGACTAGCGGCTCTGGGGCCAACGTCCTGACTTTC.

This clone has more than one count but fewer than ten. V and J are TRBV6-6 and TRBJ2-7; a weak D match, TRBD1 (6 bases). V was cut by 5 bases and J by 5 bases, with 16 bases left in between. This CDR3 is built from 14 residues. CDR1 and CDR2 from the germline V gene are MNHNY and SVGAGI (reference sequence). As DNA, the CDR3 is TGTGCCAGCAGTCCAGACAGGATAAGGAACGAGCAGTACTTC. Translation: CASSPDRIRNEQYF.

This clone was recorded only once. This chain connects TRBV19 to TRBJ2-7; tentatively, D is TRBD2 (6 bases). This CDR3 has 13 amino acids. CDR1 is LNHDA and CDR2 is SQIVND in the germline V gene (reference sequence). V lost 7 bases and J lost 6, with 16 bases in between. The CDR3 here is CASIPKEGREQYV. In nucleotides, the CDR3 is TGTGCCAGTATCCCAAAGGAGGGCCGCGAGCAGTACGTC.

The chain uses TRBV11-3 and TRBJ2-1; 8 bases match TRBD2. The CDR3 consists of 16 residues. J gave up 4 bases and V 0 bases, and 5 bases lay outside the gene matches. Germline CDR1 reads SGHNT; CDR2 reads YENEEA. The CDR3 DNA reads TGTGCCAGCAGCTTAGATCCTGTAGCGGGGTACAATGAGCAGTTCTTC. It encodes CASSLDPVAGYNEQFF.

The chain uses TRBV5-4 and TRBJ2-6; no firm D call. Trimming removed 0 bases from V and 4 bases from J, with 8 bases in between. Germline-derived CDR1 and CDR2 are SGHNT and YYREEE (reference sequence). CDR3 size: 15 residues. CDR3: CASSLEGYGANVLTF. The CDR3 coding sequence is TGTGCCAGCAGCTTGGAGGGCTACGGGGCCAACGTCCTGACTTTC.

J is TRBJ1-1 and V is TRBV6-5, with 7 bases aligning to TRBD1. This CDR3 spans 15 amino acids. The germline V gene has CDR1 MNHEY and CDR2 SVGAGI. The J segment lost 5 bases and the V segment lost 6 bases, leaving 12 bases of the junction unmatched. Here the CDR3 DNA reads TGTGCCAGCAGCCGGCACAGGGGCCTGGGGACTGAAGCTTTCTTT. Translation: CASSRHRGLGTEAFF.

V gene TRBV27 combines with J gene TRBJ1-2; D not certain. Germline lookup yields CDR1 MNHEY and CDR2 SMNVEV (reference sequence). The ends were cut back, 0 bases at V and 1 base at J, with 15 bases in the middle. The CDR3 spans 17 residues. CDR3 region: CASSLSISDGSNYGYTF. The CDR3 DNA follows: TGTGCCAGCAGTTTATCCATAAGCGACGGGAGTAACTATGGCTACACCTTC.

The gene calls are TRBV5-5 and TRBJ1-1; possible D gene TRBD1, 5 bases. Trimming removed 5 bases from V and 0 bases from J, with 8 bases in between. In germline, CDR1 is SGHKS, CDR2 YYEKEE (reference sequence). The CDR3 extends over 13 amino acids. CDR3 in amino acids: CASSSGMNTEAFF. The CDR3 DNA reads as TGTGCCAGCAGTTCAGGGATGAACACTGAAGCTTTCTTT.

The chain joins TRBV7-2 to TRBJ2-5, with 7 nucleotides matching TRBD1. Losses at the gene ends were 4 bases for V and 2 bases for J; bases not matched to a gene: 4. The CDR3 totals 14 residues. Germline V gene data show CDR1 as SGHTA and CDR2 as FQGNSA. The CDR3 nucleotides read TGTGCCAGCAGCTCGCAGGGGGTTCAAGAGACCCAGTACTTC. Protein: CASSSQGVQETQYF. Together with reference TRBV7-2 and TRBJ2-5, the CDR3 gives the full variable domain: GAGVSQSPSNKVTEKGKDVELRCDPISGHTALYWYRQSLGQGLEFLIYFQGNSAPDKSGLPSDRFSAERTGGSVSTLTIQRTQQEDSAVYLCASSSQGVQETQYFGPGTRLLVL.

V usage is TRBV6-4 and J usage is TRBJ2-3; D is unclear. With 4 bases removed from V and 0 bases from J, the gap between germline ends came to 8 bases. The CDR3 runs 14 residues. CDR1 MRHNA and CDR2 SNTAGT come from the germline V gene. The CDR3 nucleotides are TGTGCCAGCAGTGGCCTTGGGAGCACAGATACGCAGTATTTT. Translation gives CASSGLGSTDTQYF.

CDR3 loop: CASSLDEWDPSTDTQYF. The CDR3, as DNA: TGTGCCAGCAGCTTAGACGAATGGGATCCTAGCACAGATACGCAGTATTTT. The chain links TRBV11-2 to TRBJ2-3; D is unresolved. The length of the CDR3 is 17 residues. The germline V gene encodes CDR1 SGHAT and CDR2 FQNNGV. V dropped 0 bases and J dropped 0 bases, with 13 bases sitting between them.

The chain uses TRBV6-5 and TRBJ2-2, with D possibly being TRBD2 (5 bases). This CDR3 is 15 amino acids long. Trimming took 7 bases from V and 5 from J, leaving 17 bases between them. CDR1 MNHEY and CDR2 SVGAGI come from the germline V gene. DNA for the CDR3: TGTGCCAGCACTAGAAAGGATACGGGAACCGGGGAGCTGTTTTTT. The encoded protein is CASTRKDTGTGELFF.

The J gene is TRBJ1-2, the V gene TRBV7-2, with D perhaps matching TRBD1 (5 bases). The CDR3 loop spans 15 amino acids. The germline V gene encodes CDR1 SGHTA and CDR2 FQGNSA. The V gene lost 5 bases and the J gene lost 3 bases, with 16 bases spanning the gap. The CDR3 DNA sequence: TGTGCCAGCAGCCCATCCGGAGGGGAGTACTATGGCTACACCTTC. It encodes CASSPSGGEYYGYTF.

The gene calls are TRBV20-1 and TRBJ2-1; the D call may be TRBD1 or TRBD2 (5 bases each). This CDR3 has 12 amino acids. Per the germline V gene, CDR1 is DFQATT and CDR2 is SNEGSKA (reference sequence). V was shortened by 3 bases and J by 9 bases, with 12 bases between the two germline ends. CDR3 coding DNA: TGCAGTGCTAGTTCAGGGACGAGTGAGCAGTTCTTC. Residues: CSASSGTSEQFF.

The chain combines TRBV7-2 with TRBJ2-1; D unresolved. The CDR3 runs to 14 residues. Germline loops: CDR1 SGHTA, CDR2 FQGNSA. V was shortened by 0 bases and J by 9 bases, with 12 bases between the two germline ends. The CDR3 protein is CASSLAQQRREQFF. The DNA for the CDR3 is TGTGCCAGCAGCTTAGCCCAGCAACGGCGTGAGCAGTTCTTC. Full variable domain (rest looked up from reference TRBV7-2 and TRBJ2-1): GAGVSQSPSNKVTEKGKDVELRCDPISGHTALYWYRQSLGQGLEFLIYFQGNSAPDKSGLPSDRFSAERTGGSVSTLTIQRTQQEDSAVYLCASSLAQQRREQFFGPGTRLTVL.

The chain combines TRBV7-3 with TRBJ2-2, with 8 bases that match TRBD2. V shed 2 bases, J shed 4 bases, and the junction held 9 bases outside the gene matches. There are 17 residues in the CDR3. Germline V gene data show CDR1 as SGHTA and CDR2 as FQGTGA. The CDR3 nucleotides read TGTGCCAGCAGCTTATCCTTAGCGGGGATGGGCACCGGGGAGCTGTTTTTT. Amino acid sequence: CASSLSLAGMGTGELFF.

This clone has only a few counts. V and J are TRBV7-2 and TRBJ2-5; TRBD2 agrees at 8 bases. This CDR3 spans 15 amino acids. The J segment lost 5 bases and the V segment lost 1 base, leaving 6 bases of the junction unmatched. In germline, CDR1 is SGHTA, CDR2 FQGNSA. This CDR3 reads CASSLGAGGGETQYF. The CDR3, as DNA: TGTGCCAGCAGCTTAGGTGCGGGGGGTGGCGAGACCCAGTACTTC.

CDR3 DNA sequence: TGTGCCAGCAGCCCGACTTGGGGGCTAGCGGGCCCCACAGATACGCAGTATTTT. As protein: CASSPTWGLAGPTDTQYF. This chain uses TRBV7-2 with TRBJ2-3; 8 bases match TRBD2. This CDR3 is 18 amino acids long. Germline assignment: CDR1 SGHTA and CDR2 FQGNSA. J lost 2 bases, V lost 5 bases, and 15 bases had no gene match.

The rearrangement joins TRBV6-5 to TRBJ2-1; 10 nucleotides match TRBD2. Germline V lookup: CDR1 MNHEY, CDR2 SVGAGI. V dropped 6 bases and J dropped 3; count of bases not matched to a gene: 5. The CDR3 length is 15 residues. The CDR3 DNA reads as TGTGCCAGCAGAAAGGAGCGGGAGGGCTACAATGAGCAGTTCTTC. Its protein product is CASRKEREGYNEQFF.

The chain carries TRBV9 and TRBJ2-1; unclear D gene. The V gene's germline CDR1 is SGDLS and CDR2 YYNGEE. The CDR3 is 15 amino acids. The V end was cut by 0 bases, the J end by 5 bases, with 12 bases between. CDR3 region: CASSVDGRINNEQFF. CDR3 nucleotide sequence: TGTGCCAGCAGCGTAGACGGCAGGATAAACAATGAGCAGTTCTTC.

This clone has just a few counts. The V call is TRBV5-5, the J call TRBJ1-5; no definite D call. The CDR3 is made up of 18 amino acids. CDR1 is SGHKS, CDR2 YYEKEE, per germline (reference sequence). Trimming took 1 base from V and 6 from J, leaving 23 bases between them. The CDR3 DNA reads TGTGCCAGCAGCTTGCGGCCGTTACGTGAGTGGCCGAGTCAGCCCCAGCATTTT. The encoded protein is CASSLRPLREWPSQPQHF.

The chain links TRBV6-2 or TRBV6-3 to TRBJ1-2, with D possibly being TRBD1 (6 bases). Trimming pared 0 bases from V and 2 bases from J, leaving 13 bases between. CDR1 and CDR2 (germline): MNHEY, SVGEGT. The CDR3 runs 16 residues. CDR3 region: CASSYSFGQPNYGYTF. CDR3 nucleotide sequence: TGTGCCAGCAGTTACTCCTTTGGACAGCCCAACTATGGCTACACCTTC.

The rearrangement joins TRBV19 to TRBJ1-2, with TRBD1 as a possible D gene (6 bases). The V and J ends lost 5 bases and 4 bases respectively, with 11 bases between them. The germline V gene has CDR1 LNHDA and CDR2 SQIVND (reference sequence). The CDR3 is 13 amino acids. The CDR3 DNA is TGTGCCAGTAGTTTAGGGGGAATCTATGGCTACACCTTC. Amino acids: CASSLGGIYGYTF. Drawing the rest from reference TRBV19 and TRBJ1-2, the complete variable domain is DGGITQSPKYLFRKEGQNVTLSCEQNLNHDAMYWYRQDPGQGLRLIYYSQIVNDFQKGDIAEGYSVSREKKESFPLTVTSAQKNPTAFYLCASSLGGIYGYTFGSGTRLTVV.

The chain uses TRBV12-3 or TRBV12-4 and TRBJ2-5; D is unclear. V lost 8 bases, J lost 1 base, and 8 bases lay in between. The CDR3 length is 12 residues. Here the CDR3 DNA reads TGTGCCAGCGGCCACTCCCAAGAGACCCAGTACTTC. Its translation is CASGHSQETQYF.

V gene TRBV25-1 combines with J gene TRBJ2-2; D perhaps matches TRBD2 (6 bases). There are 15 residues in the CDR3. Trimming pared 7 bases from V and 0 bases from J, leaving 12 bases between. From germline, CDR1 is MGHDK and CDR2 SYGVNS. DNA for the CDR3: TGTGCCAGCAATATGGAGGGGCCGAACACCGGGGAGCTGTTTTTT. Amino acids: CASNMEGPNTGELFF. The whole variable domain, filled in from reference TRBV25-1 and TRBJ2-2, reads EADIYQTPRYLVIGTGKKITLECSQTMGHDKMYWYQQDPGMELHLIHYSYGVNSTEKGDLSSESTVSRIRTEHFPLTLESARPSHTSQYLCASNMEGPNTGELFFGEGSRLTVL.

A single count supports this clone. The V call is TRBV6-4, the J call TRBJ2-1; 14 bases fit TRBD2. Looked up from germline, CDR1 is MRHNA and CDR2 is SNTAGT. The CDR3 extends over 13 amino acids. Trimming took 9 bases from V and 6 from J; bases not matched to a gene: 1. The CDR3 sequence is CARTSGRANEQFF. In nucleotides, the CDR3 is TGTGCCAGGACTAGCGGGAGGGCCAATGAGCAGTTCTTC.